These 15 T cell receptor beta chains were sequenced from one sample in a study of post-analysis software for immune sequencing data. Overall study findings and caveats: There were a few TRBV segments more frequent in patients than controls, and TRBV5-6, TRBV5-1 and TRBV20-1 were among them.

cDNA libraries of TCR beta carried unique molecular identifiers. TCRdb reprocessed the PCR reads via MiXCR and lists one record per CDR3 protein. Of roughly 430,000 distinct CDR3 sequences in the sample, over 30% were seen once. No cognate antigen is known for these TCRs. Sequencing used blood. These receptors all stem from a girl aged 2 to 9 with multiple sclerosis.

Only a few counts were recorded for this clonotype. V and J are TRBV7-6 and TRBJ1-2; 7 nucleotides line up with TRBD1. Germline V gene sequence: CDR1 SGHVS, CDR2 FNYEAQ. V shed 6 bases, J shed 4 bases, and the junction held 8 bases outside the gene matches. The CDR3 length is 14 residues. CDR3 sequence reads: CASSADRSTYGYTF. CDR3 DNA: TGTGCCAGCAGTGCGGACAGGTCCACCTATGGCTACACCTTC.

This clonotype has only a few counts. The chain has TRBV27 and TRBJ2-1; D may be TRBD2 (7 bases). V dropped 10 bases and J dropped 6 bases, with 19 bases sitting between them. CDR1 and CDR2 from the germline V gene are MNHEY and SMNVEV (reference sequence). The CDR3 totals 14 residues. The CDR3 sequence: CATQLGGALNEQFF. As DNA, the CDR3 is TGTGCCACCCAGTTGGGGGGGGCCCTCAATGAGCAGTTCTTC.

This sequence joins TRBV2 and TRBJ2-7; TRBD2 matches 9 bases. In germline, CDR1 is SNHLY, CDR2 FYNNEI. There are 16 residues in the CDR3. Trimming at V came to 6 bases and at J to 2 bases, leaving 11 bases not matched to a gene. CDR3 protein: CASRGLATSLPYEQYF. The CDR3 DNA is TGTGCCAGCAGGGGACTAGCTACCAGCTTGCCCTACGAGCAGTACTTC.

This clonotype was counted between two and nine times. CDR3: CASSYLTGVSYEQYF. In DNA form, the CDR3 reads TGTGCCAGCAGTTATTTGACAGGGGTCTCCTACGAGCAGTACTTC. This chain joins TRBV6-6 and TRBJ2-7; TRBD1 aligns across 8 bases. This CDR3 has 15 residues. Germline CDR1 MNHNY, CDR2 SVGAGI (reference sequence). Trimming took 3 bases from V and 0 from J; bases not matched to a gene: 4.

The chain recombines TRBV20-1 with TRBJ2-3; 7 positions match TRBD2. CDR3 size: 15 residues. J was trimmed by 5 bases and V by 0 bases; bases with no gene match: 8. Germline CDR1 is DFQATT and CDR2 is SNEGSKA (reference sequence). The CDR3 region is CSARDWGGRGDTQYF. For the CDR3, the DNA is TGCAGTGCTAGAGATTGGGGGGGAAGAGGAGATACGCAGTATTTT.

The rearrangement joins TRBV28 to TRBJ2-1, with 9 bases identical to TRBD2. After removal of 5 bases from V and 13 bases from J, the junction contained 18 bases not matched to a gene. Germline V gene sequence: CDR1 MDHEN, CDR2 SYDVKM. This CDR3 is built from 16 residues. The CDR3, as DNA: TGTGCCAGCAGTCCGAAGCGGGGGGAGCGCTGGGAGACCCAGTTCTTC. Amino acids: CASSPKRGERWETQFF. Based on the CDR3 plus reference TRBV28 and TRBJ2-1, the full variable domain is DVKVTQSSRYLVKRTGEKVFLECVQDMDHENMFWYRQDPGLGLRLIYFSYDVKMKEKGDIPEGYSVSREKKERFSLILESASTNQTSMYLCASSPKRGERWETQFFGPGTRLTVL.

The rearrangement joins TRBV7-9 to TRBJ1-2; D uncertain. This CDR3 spans 12 amino acids. V lost 1 base, J lost 8 bases, and 8 bases lay in between. Germline V gene lookup returns CDR1 SEHNR and CDR2 FQNEAQ (reference sequence). This chain's CDR3 is CASSLGGWGYTF. DNA for the CDR3: TGTGCCAGCAGCTTAGGGGGATGGGGCTACACCTTC. Combining the CDR3 with reference TRBV7-9 and TRBJ1-2 gives the whole variable domain DTGVSQNPRHKITKRGQNVTFRCDPISEHNRLYWYRQTLGQGPEFLTYFQNEAQLEKSRLLSDRFSAERPKGSFSTLEIQRTEQGDSAMYLCASSLGGWGYTFGSGTRLTVV.

The V gene is TRBV7-3, the J gene TRBJ2-7; weak D call: TRBD2 (6 bases). Germline CDR1 is SGHTA and CDR2 is FQGTGA. V lost 4 bases, J lost 8 bases, and 27 bases lay in between. The CDR3 runs to 17 residues. The CDR3 loop is CASSSELERANPTQQYF. CDR3 sequence (DNA): TGTGCCAGCAGCTCTGAGTTGGAGCGGGCCAACCCTACGCAGCAGTACTTC.

In its sample, this clonotype was seen many times. V usage is TRBV20-1 and J usage is TRBJ2-1; 8 nucleotides agree with TRBD2. Trimming took 4 bases from V and 3 from J; bases not matched to a gene: 5. This CDR3 is 14 amino acids long. Germline CDR1 reads DFQATT; CDR2 reads SNEGSKA (reference sequence). CDR3 sequence: CSAKAGAIYNEQFF. In DNA, the CDR3 is TGCAGTGCTAAAGCGGGGGCCATCTACAATGAGCAGTTCTTC.

The V and J genes are TRBV6-4 and TRBJ2-6; D remains ambiguous. The CDR3 extends over 16 amino acids. The germline gives CDR1 MRHNA, CDR2 SNTAGT. Trimming left V 4 bases short and J 0 bases short, with 10 bases between. The CDR3 here is CASSASDLSGANVLTF. The CDR3 DNA is TGTGCCAGCAGTGCCTCGGACCTCTCTGGGGCCAACGTCCTGACTTTC.

The chain couples TRBV5-5 to TRBJ1-2; D gene uncertain. Germline CDR1 SGHKS, CDR2 YYEKEE (reference sequence). CDR3 size: 16 residues. V was cut by 4 bases and J by 6 bases, with 22 bases left in between. CDR3 sequence reads: CASSPPKTSSSDGYTF. In nucleotides, the CDR3 is TGTGCCAGCAGCCCCCCGAAGACCTCCTCATCGGATGGCTACACCTTC. Combining the CDR3 with reference TRBV5-5 and TRBJ1-2 gives the whole variable domain DAGVTQSPTHLIKTRGQQVTLRCSPISGHKSVSWYQQVLGQGPQFIFQYYEKEERGRGNFPDRFSARQFPNYSSELNVNALLLGDSALYLCASSPPKTSSSDGYTFGSGTRLTVV.

This clonotype has a handful of counts. The chain couples TRBV7-3 to TRBJ2-1; possible D gene TRBD1, 6 bases. V lost 5 bases, J lost 4 bases, and 12 bases lay in between. This CDR3 region has 14 residues. The germline V gene encodes CDR1 SGHTA and CDR2 FQGTGA. The CDR3 sequence is CASSPQGMYNEQFF. CDR3 nucleotide sequence: TGTGCCAGCAGCCCTCAGGGGATGTACAATGAGCAGTTCTTC.

This clonotype was seen a few times. V gene TRBV10-3 combines with J gene TRBJ1-1, with 10 nucleotides matching TRBD1. Germline values: CDR1 ENHRY, CDR2 SYGVKD. The CDR3 is 18 amino acids. The junction had 10 bases not matched to a gene; V was cut back by 1 base and J by 2 bases. This CDR3 is CAISEYYRGTGENTEAFF. CDR3 in DNA: TGTGCCATCAGTGAGTATTATCGAGGGACAGGGGAAAACACTGAAGCTTTCTTT.

The chain couples TRBV5-1 to TRBJ2-7; D ambiguous. From germline, CDR1 is SGHRS and CDR2 YFSETQ. The ends were cut back, 4 bases at V and 4 bases at J, with 6 bases in the middle. This CDR3 has 11 amino acids. The CDR3 bases are TGCGCCAGCAGCAATGTTTACGAGCAGTACTTC. This codes for CASSNVYEQYF.

The V and J genes are TRBV7-2 and TRBJ1-1; D gene unclear. Germline lookup yields CDR1 SGHTA and CDR2 FQGNSA. Trimming pared 5 bases from V and 0 bases from J, leaving 7 bases between. The length of the CDR3 is 13 residues. CDR3 region: CASSRAMNTEAFF. The DNA for the CDR3 is TGTGCCAGCAGCAGGGCCATGAACACTGAAGCTTTCTTT.